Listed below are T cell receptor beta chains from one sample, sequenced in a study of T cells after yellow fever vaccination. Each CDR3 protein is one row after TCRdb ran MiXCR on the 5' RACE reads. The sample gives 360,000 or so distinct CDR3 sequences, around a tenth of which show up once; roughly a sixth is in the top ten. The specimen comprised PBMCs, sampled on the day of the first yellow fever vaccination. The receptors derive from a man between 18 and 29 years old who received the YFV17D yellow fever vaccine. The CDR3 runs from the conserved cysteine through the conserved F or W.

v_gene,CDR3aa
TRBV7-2,CASSRGHTDTQYF
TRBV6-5,CASSLGGDNEKLFF
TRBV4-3,CASSQRTSSSYNEQFF
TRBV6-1,CASSLWGGKGGGYTF
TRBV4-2,CASSQVYGGFETQYF
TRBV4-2,CASSQTRGAFDTQYF
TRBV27,CASRPFGAGDNTQYF
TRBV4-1,CASSQDRWAQRDYGYTF
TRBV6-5,CASSLLLGAGQPQHF
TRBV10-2,CASRALRSEQYF
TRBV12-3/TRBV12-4,CASRTGTGYGYTF
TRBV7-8,CASSPQKTGQPNYYEQYF
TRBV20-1,CSGQGSGNTIYF
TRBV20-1,CSARAPARDSETQYF
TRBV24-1,CATSEGQQNNEKLFF
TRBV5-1,CASSLFFRPEGSGYTF
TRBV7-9,CASGSGNTEAFF